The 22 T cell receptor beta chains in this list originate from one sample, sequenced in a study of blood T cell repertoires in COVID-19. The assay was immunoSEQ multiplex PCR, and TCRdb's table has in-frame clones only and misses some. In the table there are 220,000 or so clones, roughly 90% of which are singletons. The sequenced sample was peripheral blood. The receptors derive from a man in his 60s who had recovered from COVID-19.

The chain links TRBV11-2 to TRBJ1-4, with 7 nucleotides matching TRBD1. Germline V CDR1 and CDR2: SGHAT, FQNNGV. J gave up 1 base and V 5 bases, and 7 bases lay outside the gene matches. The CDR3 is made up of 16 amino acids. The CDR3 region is CASSPRQGGTNEKLFF. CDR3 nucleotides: TGTGCCAGCAGCCCTCGACAGGGAGGAACTAATGAAAAACTGTTTTTT.

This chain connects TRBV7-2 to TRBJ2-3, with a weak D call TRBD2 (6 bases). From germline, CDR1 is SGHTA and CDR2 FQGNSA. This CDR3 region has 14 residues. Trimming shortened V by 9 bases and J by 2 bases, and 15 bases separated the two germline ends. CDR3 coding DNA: TGTGCCAGTACCTTGGGGGGATCCACAGATACGCAGTATTTT. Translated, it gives CASTLGGSTDTQYF.

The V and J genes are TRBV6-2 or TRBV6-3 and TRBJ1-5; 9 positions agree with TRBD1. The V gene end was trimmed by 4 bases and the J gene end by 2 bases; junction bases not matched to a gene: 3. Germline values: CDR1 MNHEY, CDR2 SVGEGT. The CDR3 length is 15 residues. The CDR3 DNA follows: TGTGCCAGCAGTTTCCGGGACAGGGGCAATCAGCCCCAGCATTTT. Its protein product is CASSFRDRGNQPQHF.

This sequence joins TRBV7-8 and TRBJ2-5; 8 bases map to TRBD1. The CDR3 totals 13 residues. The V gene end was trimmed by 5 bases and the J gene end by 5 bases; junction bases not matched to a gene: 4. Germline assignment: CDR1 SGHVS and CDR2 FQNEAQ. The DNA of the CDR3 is TGTGCCAGCAGCCGCGACAGGGGTGAGACCCAGTACTTC. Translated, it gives CASSRDRGETQYF.

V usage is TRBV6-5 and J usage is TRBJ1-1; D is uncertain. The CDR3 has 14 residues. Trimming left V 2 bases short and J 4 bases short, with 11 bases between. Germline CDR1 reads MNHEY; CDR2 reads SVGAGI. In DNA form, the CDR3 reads TGTGCCAGCAGTTACAGGGAGTTTGGCACTGAAGCTTTCTTT. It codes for CASSYREFGTEAFF.

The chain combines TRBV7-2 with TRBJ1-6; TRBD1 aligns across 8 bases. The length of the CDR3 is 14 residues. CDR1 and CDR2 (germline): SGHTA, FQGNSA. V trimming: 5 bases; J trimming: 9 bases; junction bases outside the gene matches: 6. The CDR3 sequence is CASSTQGVGSPLHF. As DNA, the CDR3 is TGTGCCAGCAGCACACAGGGGGTTGGTTCACCCCTCCACTTT.

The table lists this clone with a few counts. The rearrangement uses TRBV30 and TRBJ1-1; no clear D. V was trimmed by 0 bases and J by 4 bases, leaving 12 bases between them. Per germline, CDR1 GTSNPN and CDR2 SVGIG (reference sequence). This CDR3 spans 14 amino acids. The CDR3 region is CAWSVVGVTTEAFF. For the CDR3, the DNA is TGTGCCTGGAGTGTGGTTGGAGTGACCACTGAAGCTTTCTTT. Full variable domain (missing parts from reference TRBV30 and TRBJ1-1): SQTIHQWPATLVQPVGSPLSLECTVEGTSNPNLYWYRQAAGRGLQLLFYSVGIGQISSEVPQNLSASRPQDRQFILSSKKLLLSDSGFYLCAWSVVGVTTEAFFGQGTRLTVV.

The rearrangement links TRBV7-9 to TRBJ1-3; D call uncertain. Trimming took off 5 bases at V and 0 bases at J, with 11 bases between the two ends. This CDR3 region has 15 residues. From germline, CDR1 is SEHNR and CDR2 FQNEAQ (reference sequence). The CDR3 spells CASSLDLDSGNTIYF. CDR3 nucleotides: TGTGCCAGCAGCCTGGACTTAGACTCTGGAAACACCATATATTTT.

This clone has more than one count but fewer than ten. This CDR3 reads CASSQGGTGTYEQYF. Written as DNA, the CDR3 is TGTGCCAGCAGCCAAGGGGGGACAGGAACCTACGAGCAGTACTTC. This chain uses TRBV7-9 with TRBJ2-7, with TRBD1 identical over 8 bases. Trimming cost V 5 bases and J 2 bases; bases outside gene matches: 8. Germline CDR1 and CDR2: SEHNR and FQNEAQ (reference sequence). There are 15 residues in the CDR3.

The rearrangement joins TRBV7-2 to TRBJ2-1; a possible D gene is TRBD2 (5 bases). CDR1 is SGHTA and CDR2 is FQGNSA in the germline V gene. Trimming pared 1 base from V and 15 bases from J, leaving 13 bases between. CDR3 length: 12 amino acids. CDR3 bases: TGTGCCAGCAGCTTAGAGACGAGGGTACTGTTCTTC. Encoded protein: CASSLETRVLFF.

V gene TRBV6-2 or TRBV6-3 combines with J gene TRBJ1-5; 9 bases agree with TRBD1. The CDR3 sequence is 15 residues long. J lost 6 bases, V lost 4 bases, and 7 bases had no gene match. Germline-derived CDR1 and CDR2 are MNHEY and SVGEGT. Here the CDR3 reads CASSSGTGISQPQHF. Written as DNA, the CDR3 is TGTGCCAGCAGTTCCGGGACAGGGATTAGTCAGCCCCAGCATTTT.

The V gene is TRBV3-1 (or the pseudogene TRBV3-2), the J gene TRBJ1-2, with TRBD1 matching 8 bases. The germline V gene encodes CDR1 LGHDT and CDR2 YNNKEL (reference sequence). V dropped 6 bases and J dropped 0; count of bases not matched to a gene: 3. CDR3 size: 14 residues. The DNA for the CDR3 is TGTGCCAGCAGTGGGACAGGAACTAACTATGGCTACACCTTC. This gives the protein CASSGTGTNYGYTF.

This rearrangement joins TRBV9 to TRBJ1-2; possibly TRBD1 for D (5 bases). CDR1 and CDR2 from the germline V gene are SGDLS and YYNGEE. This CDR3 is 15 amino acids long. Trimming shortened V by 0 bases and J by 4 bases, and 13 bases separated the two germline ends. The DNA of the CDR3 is TGTGCCAGCAGCGTAGCTTGGGGGGGTTCCTATGGCTACACCTTC. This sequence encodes CASSVAWGGSYGYTF.

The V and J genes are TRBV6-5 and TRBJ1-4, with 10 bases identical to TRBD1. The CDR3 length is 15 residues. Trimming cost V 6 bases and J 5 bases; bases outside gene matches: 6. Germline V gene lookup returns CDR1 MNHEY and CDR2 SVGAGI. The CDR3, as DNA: TGTGCCAGCAGCGAGCCGGACAGGGGGAATGAAAAACTGTTTTTT. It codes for CASSEPDRGNEKLFF.

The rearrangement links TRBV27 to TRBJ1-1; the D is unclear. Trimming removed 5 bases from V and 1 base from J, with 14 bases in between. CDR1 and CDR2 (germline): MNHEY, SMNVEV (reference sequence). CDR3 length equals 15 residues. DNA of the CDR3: TGTGCCAGCAGTCCCCAATTGGCGGGGAACACTGAAGCTTTCTTT. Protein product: CASSPQLAGNTEAFF.

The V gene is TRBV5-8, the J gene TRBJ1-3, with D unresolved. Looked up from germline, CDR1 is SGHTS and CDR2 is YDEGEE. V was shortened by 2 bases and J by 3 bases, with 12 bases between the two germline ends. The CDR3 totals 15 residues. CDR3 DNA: TGTGCCAGCAGCTTAACGGGGTTCGTTGGAAACACCATATATTTT. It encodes CASSLTGFVGNTIYF. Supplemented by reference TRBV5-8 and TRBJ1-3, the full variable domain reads EAGVTQSPTHLIKTRGQQATLRCSPISGHTSVYWYQQALGLGLQFLLWYDEGEERNRGNFPPRFSGRQFPNYSSELNVNALELEDSALYLCASSLTGFVGNTIYFGEGSWLTVV.

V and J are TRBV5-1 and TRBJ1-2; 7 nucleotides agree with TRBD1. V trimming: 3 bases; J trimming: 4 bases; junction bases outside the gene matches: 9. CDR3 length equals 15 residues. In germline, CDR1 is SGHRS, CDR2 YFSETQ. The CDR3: CASSSDPGTAYGYTF. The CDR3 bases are TGCGCCAGCAGCTCAGATCCCGGGACAGCCTATGGCTACACCTTC.

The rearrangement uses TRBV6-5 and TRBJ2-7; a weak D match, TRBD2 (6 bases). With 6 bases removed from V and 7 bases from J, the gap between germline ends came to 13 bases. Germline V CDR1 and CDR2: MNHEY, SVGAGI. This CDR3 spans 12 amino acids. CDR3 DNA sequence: TGTGCCAGCAGCACTGGGCTAGCGGAGCAGTACTTC. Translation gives CASSTGLAEQYF.

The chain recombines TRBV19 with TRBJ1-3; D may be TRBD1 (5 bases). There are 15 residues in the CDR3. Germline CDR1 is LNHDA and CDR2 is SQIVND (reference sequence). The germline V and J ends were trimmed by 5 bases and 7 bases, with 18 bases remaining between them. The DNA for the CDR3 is TGTGCCAGTAGTCACCATCGGACATTCTCCAACACCATATATTTT. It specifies CASSHHRTFSNTIYF.

The CDR3 nucleotides read TGTGCCAGCAGCTTTTCGGCAGGCGAGGGCAATGAGCAGTTCTTC. Amino acids: CASSFSAGEGNEQFF. V gene TRBV7-3 combines with J gene TRBJ2-1; D possibly corresponds to TRBD2 (5 bases). The V gene lost 3 bases and the J gene lost 6 bases, with 15 bases spanning the gap. The CDR3 has 15 residues. The germline CDR1 and CDR2 sequences are SGHTA and FQGTGA.

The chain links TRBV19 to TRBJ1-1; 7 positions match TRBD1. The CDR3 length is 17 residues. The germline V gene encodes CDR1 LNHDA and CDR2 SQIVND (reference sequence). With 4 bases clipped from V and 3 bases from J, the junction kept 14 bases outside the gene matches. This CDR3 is CASSSDAGGVRYTEAFF. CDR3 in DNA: TGTGCCAGTAGTAGTGACGCAGGGGGAGTGAGATACACTGAAGCTTTCTTT. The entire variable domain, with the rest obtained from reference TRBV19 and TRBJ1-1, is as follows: DGGITQSPKYLFRKEGQNVTLSCEQNLNHDAMYWYRQDPGQGLRLIYYSQIVNDFQKGDIAEGYSVSREKKESFPLTVTSAQKNPTAFYLCASSSDAGGVRYTEAFFGQGTRLTVV.

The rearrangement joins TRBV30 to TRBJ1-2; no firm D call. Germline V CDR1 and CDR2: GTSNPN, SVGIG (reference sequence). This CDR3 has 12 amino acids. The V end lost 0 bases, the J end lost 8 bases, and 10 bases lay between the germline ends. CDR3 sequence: CAWSVWQFGYTF. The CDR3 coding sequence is TGTGCCTGGAGTGTATGGCAATTCGGCTACACCTTC.